The present T cell receptor beta chain was sequenced within a study of T cells in Graves' hyperthyroidism and ophthalmopathy. In this sample, this clonotype turned up many times. Germline CDR1 is MNHNS and CDR2 is SASEGT. Trimming took 4 bases from V and 6 from J, leaving 11 bases between them. The CDR3 extends over 13 amino acids. Ophthalmopathy patients all had a Clinical Activity Score of at least 3, a NOSPECS grade of at least 4 and disease under 3 months old. TCR beta CDR3 regions were amplified from RNA transcripts. First-round RT-PCR of the TCR CDR3 relied on the HTBI primer set. TCRdb reprocessed the multiplex PCR reads with MiXCR, giving one entry per CDR3 protein. The sample has hundreds of thousands of distinct CDR3 sequences; about an eighth are singletons.

The rearrangement uses TRBV6-1 and TRBJ2-3, with a tentative D call TRBD1 (6 bases). The sequencing input was blood. The clonotype was recovered from a man aged 45-65 years with Graves' ophthalmopathy. CDR3 region: CASSGTRGDTQYF. The CDR3 region has the DNA TGTGCCAGCAGTGGAACGAGGGGGGATACGCAGTATTTT.